This is a list of T cell receptor beta chains from one sample in a study of cytomegalovirus exposure and HLA in healthy donors. Here immunoSEQ multiplex PCR was the method, and the copy in TCRdb shows in-frame clones only, minus some. The data contain fewer than 200,000 clones, roughly 78% of them singletons. The material sequenced was PBMCs. These receptors were obtained from a man between 35 and 55 years old in good health and CMV-seropositive. The CDR3 runs from the conserved cysteine through the conserved F or W. A D gene is named only where the DNA matches it firmly. Clone size is stated in some rows and not others, as once, few, many or a class when expanded.

v_call: TRBV2; j_call: TRBJ2-7; clone_size: -; d_call: TRBD1; cdr3_nt: TGTGCCAGCAGTAACACAGGGGGATCGGCGGAGCAGTACTTC; cdr3_aa: CASSNTGGSAEQYF
v_call: TRBV9; j_call: TRBJ1-2; clone_size: -; d_call: -; cdr3_nt: TGTGCCAGCAGCGGTGGACAGCGTCGACCCTATGGCTACACCTTC; cdr3_aa: CASSGGQRRPYGYTF
v_call: TRBV7-9; j_call: TRBJ1-3; clone_size: -; d_call: -; cdr3_nt: TGTGCCAGCAGCTTACTATTGAGAGGGTCAAACACCATATATTTT; cdr3_aa: CASSLLLRGSNTIYF
v_call: TRBV13; j_call: TRBJ1-2; clone_size: few; d_call: -; cdr3_nt: TGTGCCAGCAGCTTAGGCCTCAGGGATTTGTTTGGCTACACCTTC; cdr3_aa: CASSLGLRDLFGYTF
v_call: TRBV27; j_call: TRBJ2-2; clone_size: -; d_call: TRBD1; cdr3_nt: TGTGCCAGCAGATTGCCGGGACAGGGGTTCGCCGGGGAGCTGTTTTTT; cdr3_aa: CASRLPGQGFAGELFF
v_call: TRBV4-1; j_call: TRBJ2-7; clone_size: -; d_call: -; cdr3_nt: TGCGCCAGCAGCCATGGTGAGGTGCAGTACTTC; cdr3_aa: CASSHGEVQYF
v_call: TRBV5-4; j_call: TRBJ2-7; clone_size: -; d_call: -; cdr3_nt: TGTGCCAGCAGCTTGGACAGGCGGACCTACGAGCAGTACTTC; cdr3_aa: CASSLDRRTYEQYF
v_call: TRBV6-6; j_call: TRBJ1-4; clone_size: -; d_call: TRBD1; cdr3_nt: TGTGCCAGCAGTTACGTGGGACAGGGGAATGAAAAACTGTTTTTT; cdr3_aa: CASSYVGQGNEKLFF
v_call: TRBV7-2; j_call: TRBJ2-1; clone_size: -; d_call: -; cdr3_nt: TGTGCCAGCAGCCCCCAGGGTTATGAGCAGTTCTTC; cdr3_aa: CASSPQGYEQFF
v_call: TRBV9; j_call: TRBJ2-2; clone_size: -; d_call: TRBD2; cdr3_nt: TGTGCCAGCAGCGAGAGCGGGGGTGGCACCGGGGAGCTGTTTTTT; cdr3_aa: CASSESGGGTGELFF
v_call: TRBV29-1; j_call: TRBJ2-3; clone_size: -; d_call: TRBD2; cdr3_nt: TGCAGCGCCGGGACTAGCGGGGCCGGAGGCACAGATACGCAGTATTTT; cdr3_aa: CSAGTSGAGGTDTQYF
v_call: TRBV11-2; j_call: TRBJ2-7; clone_size: -; d_call: TRBD1; cdr3_nt: TGTGCCAGCAGGGGACAGCTCTACGAGCAGTACTTC; cdr3_aa: CASRGQLYEQYF
v_call: TRBV5-1; j_call: TRBJ1-2; clone_size: -; d_call: -; cdr3_nt: TGCGCCAGCAGCTTGGAAGGGGGTAGCTCCCCTAGGAATGGCTACACCTTC; cdr3_aa: CASSLEGGSSPRNGYTF
v_call: TRBV27; j_call: TRBJ1-2; clone_size: -; d_call: TRBD1; cdr3_nt: TGTGCCAGCAGGAGGACAGGGGATGGCTACACCTTC; cdr3_aa: CASRRTGDGYTF
v_call: TRBV27; j_call: TRBJ1-5; clone_size: -; d_call: TRBD1; cdr3_nt: TGTGCCAGCAGTTTACGGGACAGCTCTCAGCCCCAGCATTTT; cdr3_aa: CASSLRDSSQPQHF
v_call: TRBV27; j_call: TRBJ2-6; clone_size: -; d_call: -; cdr3_nt: TGTGCCAGCAGTTTCACCGCGGGGGGGGCCAACGTCCTGACTTTC; cdr3_aa: CASSFTAGGANVLTF
v_call: TRBV4-2; j_call: TRBJ2-3; clone_size: -; d_call: TRBD2; cdr3_nt: TGTGCCAGCAGCCAAGAGGAGGGAACTAGCGGTACAAGCACAGATACGCAGTATTTT; cdr3_aa: CASSQEEGTSGTSTDTQYF
v_call: TRBV19; j_call: TRBJ1-2; clone_size: once; d_call: -; cdr3_nt: TGTGCCAGTAAAGCCGGGAACTATGGCTACACCTTC; cdr3_aa: CASKAGNYGYTF
v_call: TRBV15; j_call: TRBJ1-1; clone_size: -; d_call: -; cdr3_nt: TGTGCCACCAGCGGGACCGGACAGTCGAACACTGAAGCTTTCTTT; cdr3_aa: CATSGTGQSNTEAFF
v_call: TRBV2; j_call: TRBJ2-7; clone_size: -; d_call: TRBD1; cdr3_nt: TGTGCCGGCCGGGACAGCTCCTACGAGCAGTACTTC; cdr3_aa: CAGRDSSYEQYF
v_call: TRBV7-2; j_call: TRBJ1-5; clone_size: -; d_call: TRBD1; cdr3_nt: TGTGCCAGCAGTAAGGACAGGGAACAGCCCCAGCATTTT; cdr3_aa: CASSKDREQPQHF
v_call: TRBV6-5; j_call: TRBJ2-3; clone_size: -; d_call: -; cdr3_nt: TGTGCCAGCAGCCTCGACAGGCTTCAGGATACGCAGTATTTT; cdr3_aa: CASSLDRLQDTQYF
v_call: TRBV6-6; j_call: TRBJ2-3; clone_size: -; d_call: TRBD1; cdr3_nt: TGTGCCACCCGCCCGACAGGGGGAGGGGCAGATACGCAGTATTTT; cdr3_aa: CATRPTGGGADTQYF
v_call: TRBV9; j_call: TRBJ2-7; clone_size: -; d_call: -; cdr3_nt: TGTGCCAGCAGCGTAGGTACTTCGTACGAGCAGTACTTC; cdr3_aa: CASSVGTSYEQYF
v_call: TRBV23-1; j_call: TRBJ1-2; clone_size: -; d_call: TRBD1; cdr3_nt: TGCGCCAGCAGTCAATCAAGGAGGGGGCGTACGTTTGGCTACACCTTC; cdr3_aa: CASSQSRRGRTFGYTF
v_call: TRBV7-2; j_call: TRBJ1-5; clone_size: -; d_call: TRBD1; cdr3_nt: TGTGCCAGCAGCTCGCCGGACAGGGCGGGCAATCAGCCCCAGCATTTT; cdr3_aa: CASSSPDRAGNQPQHF
v_call: TRBV4-1; j_call: TRBJ1-4; clone_size: -; d_call: -; cdr3_nt: TGCGCCAGCAGCCAAGGGGCGACAATAGAGGAAAAACTGTTTTTT; cdr3_aa: CASSQGATIEEKLFF
v_call: TRBV12-5; j_call: TRBJ2-7; clone_size: few; d_call: TRBD2; cdr3_nt: TGTGCTAGTGGTTTGGGTAGCGGGGCCGGCTACGAGCAGTACTTC; cdr3_aa: CASGLGSGAGYEQYF
v_call: TRBV5-1; j_call: TRBJ1-3; clone_size: once; d_call: -; cdr3_nt: TGCGCCAGCAGCTTGACGGGGGGATCGGGAAACACCATATATTTT; cdr3_aa: CASSLTGGSGNTIYF
v_call: TRBV30; j_call: TRBJ1-3; clone_size: -; d_call: -; cdr3_nt: TGTGCCTGGAGTGACAGGGTAGGAAACACCATATATTTT; cdr3_aa: CAWSDRVGNTIYF
v_call: TRBV11-1; j_call: TRBJ2-5; clone_size: -; d_call: TRBD2; cdr3_nt: TGTGCCAGCAGCTTATCCCGGGACGGGGGGATGAAGACCCAGTACTTC; cdr3_aa: CASSLSRDGGMKTQYF